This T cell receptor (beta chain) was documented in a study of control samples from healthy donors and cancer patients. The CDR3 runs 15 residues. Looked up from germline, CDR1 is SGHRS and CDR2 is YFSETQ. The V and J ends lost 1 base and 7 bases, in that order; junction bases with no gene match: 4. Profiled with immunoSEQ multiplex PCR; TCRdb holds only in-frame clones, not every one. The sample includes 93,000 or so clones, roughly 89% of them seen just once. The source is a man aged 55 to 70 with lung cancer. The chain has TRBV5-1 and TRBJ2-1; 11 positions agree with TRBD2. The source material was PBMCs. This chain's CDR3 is CASSLLSGGANEQFF. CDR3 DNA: TGCGCCAGCAGCTTGCTTAGCGGGGGGGCTAATGAGCAGTTCTTC.